The following is a TCR beta chain sequence with its context. The sample is drawn from a study of T cell changes during pregnancy in multiple sclerosis. The length of the CDR3 is 12 residues. Trimming stripped 3 bases from V and 3 bases from J, with 9 bases between. Germline lookup yields CDR1 SQVTM and CDR2 ANQGSEA. Sequencing used immunoSEQ multiplex PCR; TCRdb keeps in-frame clones, though not all of them. The table records tens of thousands of clones, approximately 92% of them present only once. Sequenced material: peripheral blood, taken before pregnancy. The sequence derives from a female donor with multiple sclerosis, enrolled in a pregnancy study. J is TRBJ2-7 and V is TRBV29-1, with a possible D match to TRBD2 (5 bases). CDR3 sequence: CSVDFGGYEQYF. CDR3 sequence (DNA): TGCAGCGTTGATTTCGGAGGCTACGAGCAGTACTTC.